Shown below are 32 T cell receptor beta chains from a single sample sequenced in a study of CD4 T cells in relation to SARS-CoV-2 and coronaviruses. Data came from immunoSEQ multiplex PCR; TCRdb stores just in-frame clones and leaves some out. There are 24,000 or so clones in the sample; around 78% occur only once, and approximately 15% lies in the top ten. Before the COVID-19 pandemic, during about 2011-2019, CD4+ T cells were taken from unexposed donors. CD4+ T cells were isolated from the cells after less than 13 days of culture. The antigens for these receptors are not known. The sequenced material came from CD4+ T cells from PBMCs, cultured in vitro. The origin of the receptors is a human donor in good health.

The chain joins TRBV7-8 to TRBJ1-2; D gene unclear. Trimming removed 1 base from V and 3 bases from J, with 12 bases in between. There are 15 residues in the CDR3. Germline CDR1 and CDR2: SGHVS and FQNEAQ. This CDR3 reads CASSLGPRLDYGYTF. CDR3 in DNA: TGTGCCAGCAGCTTAGGTCCCAGGCTAGACTATGGCTACACCTTC.

The J gene is TRBJ2-7, the V gene TRBV19; 8 positions agree with TRBD2. The CDR3 sequence is 15 residues long. V gave up 1 base and J gave up 0 bases; unmatched junction bases: 2. Germline V CDR1 and CDR2: LNHDA, SQIVND (reference sequence). In DNA, the CDR3 is TGTGCCAGTAGTATAGGCAGCGGGAGCTCCTACGAGCAGTACTTC. Protein: CASSIGSGSSYEQYF. Full variable domain (missing parts from reference TRBV19 and TRBJ2-7): DGGITQSPKYLFRKEGQNVTLSCEQNLNHDAMYWYRQDPGQGLRLIYYSQIVNDFQKGDIAEGYSVSREKKESFPLTVTSAQKNPTAFYLCASSIGSGSSYEQYFGPGTRLTVT.

The chain is built from TRBV5-1 and TRBJ1-3, with a weak D call TRBD1 (5 bases). The CDR3 is 14 residues long. Between the trimmed V and J ends, which lost 0 bases and 4 bases, there was a span of 8 bases. CDR1 SGHRS and CDR2 YFSETQ come from the germline V gene. The DNA for the CDR3 is TGCGCCAGCAGCTTGGGGACACCCGGAAACACCATATATTTT. This sequence encodes CASSLGTPGNTIYF.

The chain has TRBV6-5 and TRBJ1-5, with unresolved D. Trimming pared 10 bases from V and 0 bases from J, leaving 16 bases between. Germline-derived CDR1 and CDR2 are MNHEY and SVGAGI. The CDR3 spans 15 residues. This chain's CDR3 is CATRSSGHSNQPQHF. CDR3 coding DNA: TGTGCCACTCGGTCCAGCGGTCATAGCAATCAGCCCCAGCATTTT.

The genes are TRBV7-2 and TRBJ2-7; TRBD1 agrees at 8 bases. The CDR3 extends over 15 amino acids. The germline V gene encodes CDR1 SGHTA and CDR2 FQGNSA. The J segment lost 4 bases and the V segment lost 2 bases, leaving 7 bases of the junction unmatched. The CDR3 region has the DNA TGTGCCAGCAGCTTAACGGGTACAGGGGGTTACGAGCAGTACTTC. Amino acid sequence: CASSLTGTGGYEQYF.

V usage is TRBV5-5 and J usage is TRBJ2-7; 9 bases agree with TRBD1. The CDR3 totals 18 residues. From germline, CDR1 is SGHKS and CDR2 YYEKEE (reference sequence). V lost 7 bases and J lost 6; bases outside the gene matches: 23. The CDR3 DNA follows: TGTGCCAGCCGATACAGGGGGCGCCCTTTGAAAATCCGAATCGAGCAGTACTTC. Protein: CASRYRGRPLKIRIEQYF.

The chain combines TRBV2 with TRBJ2-7; 10 bases agree with TRBD1. J gave up 4 bases and V 7 bases, and 7 bases lay outside the gene matches. The CDR3 runs 14 residues. Germline V lookup: CDR1 SNHLY, CDR2 FYNNEI. In DNA, the CDR3 is TGTGCCAGCAAGACCGGGACAGGGGCATACGAGCAGTACTTC. Protein sequence: CASKTGTGAYEQYF. The full variable domain, with the rest looked up from reference TRBV2 and TRBJ2-7, is EPEVTQTPSHQVTQMGQEVILRCVPISNHLYFYWYRQILGQKVEFLVSFYNNEISEKSEIFDDQFSVERPDGSNFTLKIRSTKLEDSAMYFCASKTGTGAYEQYFGPGTRLTVT.

The genes are TRBV6-5 and TRBJ2-1; 12 nucleotides line up with TRBD2. CDR3 length: 16 residues. V dropped 4 bases and J dropped 8; count of bases not matched to a gene: 9. Looked up from germline, CDR1 is MNHEY and CDR2 is SVGAGI. The DNA of the CDR3 is TGTGCCAGCAGTTCAAGGACTAGCGGGAAGATTTATGAGCAGTTCTTC. Encoded protein: CASSSRTSGKIYEQFF.

This clone was seen only once. The chain employs TRBV7-9 and TRBJ1-5; TRBD1 matches at 8 bases. J lost 8 bases, V lost 5 bases, and 11 bases had no gene match. The CDR3 consists of 15 residues. In germline, CDR1 is SEHNR, CDR2 FQNEAQ (reference sequence). The CDR3 coding sequence is TGTGCCAGCAGCCCAGGACAGGGTGAGGGGGAGCCCCAGCATTTT. It codes for CASSPGQGEGEPQHF. Based on the CDR3 plus reference TRBV7-9 and TRBJ1-5, the full variable domain is DTGVSQNPRHKITKRGQNVTFRCDPISEHNRLYWYRQTLGQGPEFLTYFQNEAQLEKSRLLSDRFSAERPKGSFSTLEIQRTEQGDSAMYLCASSPGQGEGEPQHFGDGTRLSIL.

On this clone itself: The sample has other DNA sequences that encode this CDR3 too. The chain recombines TRBV5-1 with TRBJ1-1, with no clear D. The CDR3 runs to 15 residues. V lost 0 bases, J lost 0 bases, and 9 bases lay in between. In germline, CDR1 is SGHRS, CDR2 YFSETQ. The CDR3, as DNA: TGCGCCAGCAGCTTGGCCGGGAGTTTGAACACTGAAGCTTTCTTT. Protein sequence: CASSLAGSLNTEAFF.

The chain links TRBV19 to TRBJ1-2, with TRBD1 as a possible D gene (5 bases). From germline, CDR1 is LNHDA and CDR2 SQIVND (reference sequence). The CDR3 spans 17 residues. V lost 1 base, J lost 6 bases, and 21 bases lay in between. CDR3 in amino acids: CASSIGVGLELGNGYTF. CDR3 coding DNA: TGTGCCAGTAGTATAGGTGTGGGACTGGAGCTCGGAAATGGCTACACCTTC.

V and J are TRBV12-3 or TRBV12-4 and TRBJ2-1; D is perhaps TRBD1 (5 bases). V dropped 8 bases and J dropped 10 bases, with 15 bases sitting between them. This CDR3 comprises 12 residues. CDR3 amino acids: CASLRSGLEQFF. The CDR3 nucleotides read TGTGCCAGCCTTAGATCAGGGTTAGAGCAGTTCTTC.

In regard to this clone: Other DNA sequences in the same sample also yield this CDR3. This CDR3 is CASSPTENTEAFF. In DNA, the CDR3 is TGTGCCAGCTCACCGACCGAGAACACTGAAGCTTTCTTT. This chain connects TRBV18 to TRBJ1-1; D gene unclear. Germline loops: CDR1 KGHSH, CDR2 LQKENI. The CDR3 has 13 residues. Trimming removed 3 bases at V and 1 base at J, with 6 bases between.

This chain links TRBV18 with TRBJ1-4, with 8 bases fitting TRBD1. CDR1 is KGHSH and CDR2 is LQKENI in the germline V gene. Trimming cost V 3 bases and J 7 bases; bases outside gene matches: 13. There are 17 residues in the CDR3. For the CDR3, the DNA is TGTGCCAGCTCACCGGGGAGCGCCGGGACAGGTCTTGAAAAACTGTTTTTT. It yields the protein CASSPGSAGTGLEKLFF.

The chain is built from TRBV5-8 and TRBJ2-3, with D possibly being TRBD1 (6 bases). CDR3 length: 14 amino acids. CDR1 and CDR2 (germline): SGHTS, YDEGEE. The V end lost 0 bases, the J end lost 4 bases, and 9 bases lay between the germline ends. CDR3 amino acids: CASSLGQAADTQYF. In DNA form, the CDR3 reads TGTGCCAGCAGCTTGGGACAGGCGGCAGATACGCAGTATTTT.

This clone was recorded once. The chain links TRBV5-5 to TRBJ2-1, with D tentatively TRBD1 (5 bases). This CDR3 region has 14 residues. CDR1 is SGHKS and CDR2 is YYEKEE in the germline V gene (reference sequence). Trimming left V 5 bases short and J 7 bases short, with 16 bases between. CDR3 sequence reads: CASSPRVPNNEQFF. CDR3 sequence (DNA): TGTGCCAGCAGTCCCAGGGTACCGAATAATGAGCAGTTCTTC.

V and J are TRBV6-5 and TRBJ2-2; D is perhaps TRBD1 (6 bases). CDR3 size: 14 residues. V was shortened by 6 bases and J by 1 base, with 9 bases between the two germline ends. Germline CDR1 reads MNHEY; CDR2 reads SVGAGI. The CDR3 DNA reads as TGTGCCAGCAGGCTGACAGGGAACACCGGGGAGCTGTTTTTT. Protein: CASRLTGNTGELFF.

This clone was seen just once. The V call is TRBV2, the J call TRBJ2-1; 7 bases are a match to TRBD2. Germline V gene sequence: CDR1 SNHLY, CDR2 FYNNEI. Unmatched junction bases numbered 1, after V lost 5 bases and J lost 6 bases. This CDR3 has 12 amino acids. The CDR3 spells CASSLAGNEQFF. The CDR3 nucleotides read TGTGCCAGCAGTTTAGCGGGCAATGAGCAGTTCTTC.

In this sample, this clone turned up once. The chain recombines TRBV2 with TRBJ2-1; 7 nucleotides align to TRBD2. Germline V gene sequence: CDR1 SNHLY, CDR2 FYNNEI. The ends lost 2 bases at V and 6 bases at J; junction bases unmatched: 13. There are 17 residues in the CDR3. CDR3 protein: CASSERGLPFMPNEQFF. Here the CDR3 DNA reads TGTGCCAGCAGTGAAAGGGGACTACCGTTTATGCCCAATGAGCAGTTCTTC.

In this sample, this clone turned up once. The chain uses TRBV4-1 and TRBJ1-1, with D perhaps matching TRBD1 (5 bases). V was shortened by 4 bases and J by 1 base, with 19 bases between the two germline ends. This CDR3 spans 17 amino acids. The germline V gene has CDR1 MGHRA and CDR2 YSYEKL. The CDR3 loop is CASSPSPGTGKNTEAFF. The CDR3 region has the DNA TGCGCCAGCAGCCCCTCACCGGGGACGGGAAAGAACACTGAAGCTTTCTTT.

The J gene is TRBJ2-1, the V gene TRBV10-1, with 8 bases fitting TRBD1. From germline, CDR1 is WNHNN and CDR2 SYGVQD (reference sequence). This CDR3 region has 16 residues. V lost 1 base and J lost 6; bases outside the gene matches: 8. The DNA for the CDR3 is TGCGCCAGCAGTGAGTTTGGACTGGGACAGGTCAATGAGCAGTTCTTC. Residues: CASSEFGLGQVNEQFF.

The rearrangement links TRBV29-1 to TRBJ2-3; 9 positions agree with TRBD2. Germline assignment: CDR1 SQVTM and CDR2 ANQGSEA. This CDR3 is built from 13 residues. The V gene end was trimmed by 1 base and the J gene end by 6 bases; junction bases not matched to a gene: 2. The CDR3 here is CSVEVAGDDTQYF. In nucleotides, the CDR3 is TGCAGCGTTGAAGTAGCGGGAGATGATACGCAGTATTTT.

J is TRBJ2-1 and V is TRBV6-5, with 9 bases aligning to TRBD2. CDR1 and CDR2 from the germline V gene are MNHEY and SVGAGI. This CDR3 comprises 15 residues. Trimming at V came to 10 bases and at J to 8 bases, leaving 15 bases not matched to a gene. DNA for the CDR3: TGTGCCACCAGAGGAATTAGCGGGAGTTTATATGAGCAGTTCTTC. Its translation is CATRGISGSLYEQFF.

V gene TRBV19 combines with J gene TRBJ2-3; the D gene is possibly TRBD1 (5 bases). V shed 10 bases and J shed 2 bases, with 16 bases lying between them. From germline, CDR1 is LNHDA and CDR2 SQIVND (reference sequence). The CDR3 has 14 amino acids. The CDR3 reads CATQEGVNTDTQYF. CDR3 nucleotides: TGTGCCACCCAGGAAGGGGTTAACACAGATACGCAGTATTTT.

V and J are TRBV7-9 and TRBJ2-3; 7 nucleotides agree with TRBD2. Germline CDR1 is SEHNR and CDR2 is FQNEAQ (reference sequence). The CDR3 sequence is 16 residues long. V trimming: 5 bases; J trimming: 1 base; junction bases outside the gene matches: 9. The CDR3 bases are TGTGCCAGCAGCGCAGATGGGGGAGGGGGCACAGATACGCAGTATTTT. Encoded protein: CASSADGGGGTDTQYF.

With regard to this clone: The germline gene is not matched at one end of the junction; a read error may be the cause. The chain links TRBV7-3 to TRBJ1-1; D unclear. Germline CDR1 SGHTA, CDR2 FQGTGA. This CDR3 is 13 amino acids long. This CDR3 reads CASSLTMNTEAFF. The CDR3 DNA reads TGTGCCAGCAGCCTAACTATGAACACTGAAGCTTTCTTT.

V usage is TRBV5-1 and J usage is TRBJ2-3; TRBD2 matches 8 bases. Germline V gene lookup returns CDR1 SGHRS and CDR2 YFSETQ. With V trimmed by 0 bases and J by 1 base, 4 bases remained unmatched. This CDR3 contains 16 residues. The CDR3 reads CASSLGGLVGTDTQYF. CDR3 coding DNA: TGCGCCAGCAGCTTGGGGGGACTAGTCGGCACAGATACGCAGTATTTT.

The rearrangement joins TRBV7-9 to TRBJ2-2; 9 nucleotides line up with TRBD1. V trimming: 0 bases; J trimming: 4 bases; junction bases outside the gene matches: 3. This CDR3 comprises 16 residues. Germline CDR1 and CDR2: SEHNR and FQNEAQ (reference sequence). CDR3 in amino acids: CASSLAVGQGTGELFF. The DNA of the CDR3 is TGTGCCAGCAGCTTAGCCGTGGGACAGGGCACCGGGGAGCTGTTTTTT.

The V gene is TRBV6-5, the J gene TRBJ2-3; possibly TRBD1 for D (6 bases). The CDR3 sequence is 15 residues long. Germline CDR1 MNHEY, CDR2 SVGAGI. V was pared by 10 bases and J by 5 bases, with 22 bases between. Written as DNA, the CDR3 is TGTGCCACACGTCATGCTCGGACAGTGGAAGATACGCAGTATTTT. This codes for CATRHARTVEDTQYF.

V usage is TRBV5-6 and J usage is TRBJ1-1, with TRBD1 identical over 8 bases. Germline V gene sequence: CDR1 SGHDT, CDR2 YYEEEE. The junction had 3 bases not matched to a gene; V was cut back by 4 bases and J by 4 bases. This CDR3 has 13 amino acids. CDR3 in DNA: TGTGCCAGCAGCCGACAGGGGTCCACTGAAGCTTTCTTT. Translating gives CASSRQGSTEAFF.

This chain links TRBV4-2 with TRBJ2-7; TRBD1 agrees at 7 bases. This CDR3 has 18 amino acids. After removal of 3 bases from V and 2 bases from J, the junction contained 16 bases not matched to a gene. Germline V gene sequence: CDR1 LGHNA, CDR2 YNFKEQ. The DNA for the CDR3 is TGTGCCAGCAGCCACAGAATAATCCGGGACAGCGATACCTACGAGCAGTACTTC. It is translated as CASSHRIIRDSDTYEQYF.

The rearrangement joins TRBV28 to TRBJ2-7; D is ambiguous. Trimming removed 6 bases at V and 0 bases at J, with 12 bases between. CDR1 and CDR2 from the germline V gene are MDHEN and SYDVKM. This CDR3 comprises 14 residues. The chain's CDR3 is CASRSGGSSYEQYF. The CDR3, as DNA: TGTGCCAGCAGGTCCGGCGGTAGCTCCTACGAGCAGTACTTC.